Described below is a single T cell receptor (beta chain) sequence and its context. This sample is drawn from a study of blood T cell repertoires in COVID-19. Study-level background: Samples of COVID-19 (acute and convalescent) were obtained from the United States, Italy and Spain. The analysed material was cDNA or gDNA that came from T cells, B-cell-depleted T cells, or PBMCs.

Study processing details: Amplified reference gene primers provided the basis for estimating nucleated cell counts. Data came from immunoSEQ multiplex PCR; TCRdb stores just in-frame clones and leaves some out. V, J and clone size are those of that table, while D and trimming were read from the DNA. The sample holds roughly 100,000 clones, 75% to 90% seen once. This CDR3 contains 14 residues. Germline trimming cut 2 bases from V and 8 bases from J; bases unmatched to any gene: 3. Germline CDR1 is ENHRY and CDR2 is SYGVKD. Material for sequencing was peripheral blood. This TCR was recovered from a woman aged 80 or over with acute or convalescent COVID-19. The V and J genes are TRBV10-3 and TRBJ2-1; 10 nucleotides align to TRBD1. The CDR3 nucleotides read TGTGCCATCAGTGAGACGGACAGGGGGTATGAGCAGTTCTTC. It encodes CAISETDRGYEQFF.